This TCR beta chain was documented in a study of blood T cell repertoires in COVID-19. Study overall: Samples of COVID-19 (acute and convalescent) were obtained from the United States, Italy and Spain. PBMCs, B-cell-depleted T cells, or T cells were the source of the cDNA or gDNA that made up the material.

Original data processing: Cell counts per sample came from amplifying reference gene primers. TCRdb's copy holds only in-frame clones and misses some; the assay was immunoSEQ multiplex PCR. V and J calls and clone size come straight from that table; D and trimming were deduced from the DNA. The sample carries some 150,000 clones, roughly 80% recorded once. The TCR was taken from a woman between 45 and 60 years old with active or convalescent COVID-19. The material sequenced was peripheral blood.

Here the CDR3 reads CASSWAGAGETQYF. The CDR3, as DNA: TGTGCCAGCAGCTGGGCTGGGGCTGGAGAGACCCAGTACTTC. The rearrangement uses TRBV7-9 and TRBJ2-5; the D gene is possibly TRBD1 (5 bases). The V gene's germline CDR1 is SEHNR and CDR2 FQNEAQ (reference sequence). The CDR3 is made up of 14 amino acids. Trimming cost V 4 bases and J 4 bases, with 13 bases left between them.